Each of the 2 T cell receptor beta chains below was sequenced from the same sample in a study of T cells after yellow fever vaccination. TCRdb re-analysed the 5' RACE reads in MiXCR, keeping a single row per CDR3 protein. The repertoire holds about 99,000 distinct CDR3 sequences, with around 5.5% as singletons. Sequencing was performed on CD8+ T cells sorted from PBMCs, taken 10 days after the yellow fever booster vaccination. The receptors stem from a man aged 18 to 29 who received the YFV17D yellow fever vaccine.

CDR3 nucleotides: TGTGCCAGCAGCCAAGTTGACAGGGGGTCAGATACGCAGTATTTT. Protein product: CASSQVDRGSDTQYF. The chain links TRBV14 to TRBJ2-3; the match to TRBD1 covers 9 bases. This CDR3 is built from 15 residues. Trimming removed 1 base from V and 4 bases from J; junction bases left unmatched: 3. The germline gives CDR1 SGHDN, CDR2 FVKESK.

This clonotype was seen only a few times. V usage is TRBV9 and J usage is TRBJ1-4; maybe TRBD1 (5 bases). The CDR3 contains 15 residues. The germline V gene encodes CDR1 SGDLS and CDR2 YYNGEE. Deletions cut 3 bases from V and 5 bases from J, with 14 bases between. Here the CDR3 reads CASSAEGQNNEKLFF. CDR3 DNA sequence: TGTGCCAGCAGCGCTGAGGGGCAGAACAATGAAAAACTGTTTTTT.